This TCR beta chain was captured in a study of radiotherapy plus CTLA-4 blockade in lung cancer. A note on this clone: Its antigen remains unknown.

The study's findings and limits: TCR clones of tumor origin grew in blood after radiotherapy plus ipilimumab.

CDR1 is GTSNPN and CDR2 is SVGIG in the germline V gene (reference sequence). V shed 0 bases and J shed 8 bases, with 10 bases lying between them. This CDR3 has 12 residues. Alongside CTLA-4 blockade with ipilimumab, patients with chemo-refractory metastatic non-small-cell lung cancer received focal radiation. Assay used: immunoSEQ multiplex PCR; TCRdb lists only in-frame clones, some missing. The sample shows approximately 45,000 clones, 63% of them seen only once. Sample: peripheral blood, taken from a patient treated with radiotherapy plus ipilimumab. The TCR sequence derives from a human donor with non-small cell lung cancer who had a partial response to radiotherapy plus ipilimumab. The rearrangement links TRBV30 to TRBJ1-1; no definite D call. The CDR3 DNA follows: TGTGCCTGGAGTGTTGGGCGAGAAGAAGCTTTCTTT. Its translation is CAWSVGREEAFF.